One sample yielded the 19 T cell receptor beta chains listed below, sequenced in a study of blood T cell repertoires in COVID-19. Measured with immunoSEQ multiplex PCR; TCRdb has only the in-frame clones, and not every one. The data show 200,000 to 250,000 clones, with 88% seen just once and roughly 2.6% held by the top ten. Sequencing was carried out using peripheral blood. The receptors were gathered from a woman aged 60-75 years with acute or convalescent COVID-19.

J is TRBJ1-5 and V is TRBV6-2 or TRBV6-3, with 7 bases fitting TRBD1. Germline V CDR1 and CDR2: MNHEY, SVGEGT. The CDR3 is made up of 16 amino acids. The trim removed 6 bases at V and 11 bases at J, leaving 19 bases unmatched. CDR3 sequence reads: CASSRITGAPFGAQHF. CDR3 sequence (DNA): TGTGCCAGCAGCCGTATTACAGGGGCCCCATTCGGGGCCCAGCATTTT.

In its sample, this clone was seen a few times. One end of the junction varies from germline; a read error may be responsible. V is TRBV6-5 and J is TRBJ1-2; D possibly corresponds to TRBD1 (6 bases). Germline CDR1 is MNHEY and CDR2 is SVGAGI. The CDR3 contains 13 residues. CDR3 sequence reads: CASSYRSTGLMYF. Written as DNA, the CDR3 is TGTGCCAGCAGTTACAGGTCAACAGGGCTTATGTACTTC.

The chain couples TRBV6-5 to TRBJ2-1; TRBD2 matches at 12 bases. Germline assignment: CDR1 MNHEY and CDR2 SVGAGI. V dropped 6 bases and J dropped 8; count of bases not matched to a gene: 5. The CDR3 totals 14 residues. The CDR3 loop is CASRASGGEYEQFF. CDR3 sequence (DNA): TGTGCCAGCAGAGCTAGCGGGGGGGAATATGAGCAGTTCTTC.

The V and J genes are TRBV3-1 (or the pseudogene TRBV3-2) and TRBJ1-4; D ambiguous. Germline V gene data show CDR1 as LGHDT and CDR2 as YNNKEL (reference sequence). Trimming took 4 bases from V and 6 from J, leaving 12 bases between them. The CDR3 extends over 14 amino acids. This chain's CDR3 is CASSLRTADEKLFF. DNA for the CDR3: TGTGCCAGCAGCCTCCGGACTGCGGATGAAAAACTGTTTTTT.

This clone was recorded once. The V and J genes are TRBV10-3 and TRBJ1-3; the D gene is possibly TRBD1 (5 bases). This CDR3 spans 16 amino acids. Trimming pared 5 bases from V and 0 bases from J, leaving 14 bases between. Germline CDR1 ENHRY, CDR2 SYGVKD. CDR3 DNA sequence: TGTGCCATCAGTCCCTCCGGGGGGGGCTCTGGAAACACCATATATTTT. This codes for CAISPSGGGSGNTIYF.

The V call is TRBV19, the J call TRBJ1-3; possibly TRBD1 for D (5 bases). Germline V gives CDR1 LNHDA, CDR2 SQIVND (reference sequence). The CDR3 has 15 amino acids. The germline V and J ends were trimmed by 5 bases and 2 bases, with 13 bases remaining between them. The CDR3 here is CASSSFRGTGNTIYF. CDR3 sequence (DNA): TGTGCCAGTAGTTCCTTTCGGGGGACTGGAAACACCATATATTTT.

The V call is TRBV7-2, the J call TRBJ1-4; weak D call: TRBD1 (5 bases). V was shortened by 5 bases and J by 4 bases, with 8 bases between the two germline ends. This CDR3 is built from 13 residues. Germline-derived CDR1 and CDR2 are SGHTA and FQGNSA. The CDR3, as DNA: TGTGCCAGCAGCCCGGGGGTTAATGAAAAACTGTTTTTT. Its translation: CASSPGVNEKLFF.

This chain uses TRBV2 with TRBJ1-3; D perhaps matches TRBD1 (6 bases). Trimming left V 4 bases short and J 4 bases short, with 14 bases between. The CDR3 loop spans 15 amino acids. Germline CDR1 SNHLY, CDR2 FYNNEI. Here the CDR3 reads CASSVAAGTGNTIYF. In DNA, the CDR3 is TGTGCCAGCAGTGTCGCAGCCGGGACAGGAAACACCATATATTTT. The complete variable domain, with remaining parts taken from reference TRBV2 and TRBJ1-3, reads EPEVTQTPSHQVTQMGQEVILRCVPISNHLYFYWYRQILGQKVEFLVSFYNNEISEKSEIFDDQFSVERPDGSNFTLKIRSTKLEDSAMYFCASSVAAGTGNTIYFGEGSWLTVV.

The chain joins TRBV5-1 to TRBJ2-1, with D possibly being TRBD2 (5 bases). V was shortened by 9 bases and J by 4 bases, with 17 bases between the two germline ends. The germline CDR1 and CDR2 sequences are SGHRS and YFSETQ. CDR3 size: 14 residues. CDR3 amino acids: CATKEASKYNEQFF. The CDR3 region has the DNA TGCGCCACCAAGGAGGCTAGCAAATACAATGAGCAGTTCTTC.

The V gene is TRBV6-5, the J gene TRBJ1-1; perhaps TRBD1 as D (5 bases). The V gene's germline CDR1 is MNHEY and CDR2 SVGAGI. Trimming removed 2 bases from V and 1 base from J, with 8 bases in between. CDR3 length: 14 residues. The CDR3 is CASSYRGGNTEAFF. CDR3 bases: TGTGCCAGCAGTTACAGGGGTGGGAACACTGAAGCTTTCTTT.

The chain joins TRBV7-9 to TRBJ1-1; D is uncertain. Germline CDR1 SEHNR, CDR2 FQNEAQ (reference sequence). CDR3 length: 14 amino acids. Trimming shortened V by 1 base and J by 3 bases, and 9 bases separated the two germline ends. CDR3 sequence (DNA): TGTGCCAGCAGCTTAGTGGTGGGCTACACTGAAGCTTTCTTT. Translation: CASSLVVGYTEAFF.

V gene TRBV7-3 combines with J gene TRBJ2-7; TRBD1 agrees at 8 bases. The CDR3 is made up of 12 amino acids. The trim removed 5 bases at V and 6 bases at J, leaving 3 bases unmatched. Per the germline V gene, CDR1 is SGHTA and CDR2 is FQGTGA. CDR3 nucleotide sequence: TGTGCCAGCAGCCATGGACAGGGCGAGCAGTACTTC. It specifies CASSHGQGEQYF.

This clone was found once. This chain joins TRBV7-9 and TRBJ1-5; 8 bases map to TRBD1. Germline loops: CDR1 SEHNR, CDR2 FQNEAQ (reference sequence). The CDR3 is 16 residues long. V gave up 0 bases and J gave up 7 bases; unmatched junction bases: 8. The CDR3 spells CASSLAQGAFDQPQHF. In nucleotides, the CDR3 is TGTGCCAGCAGCTTAGCGCAGGGGGCGTTTGACCAGCCCCAGCATTTT.

The V call is TRBV11-3, the J call TRBJ2-1, with TRBD2 matching 8 bases. V was pared by 4 bases and J by 8 bases, with 10 bases of the junction left unmatched. The V gene's germline CDR1 is SGHNT and CDR2 YENEEA. The CDR3 runs to 15 residues. CDR3 sequence (DNA): TGTGCCAGCAGCTCCGGGAGGGCATTAGTTGATGAGCAGTTCTTC. Its protein is CASSSGRALVDEQFF.

The chain carries TRBV5-6 and TRBJ2-3, with a possible D match to TRBD2 (6 bases). V was cut by 4 bases and J by 2 bases, with 17 bases left in between. Per germline, CDR1 SGHDT and CDR2 YYEEEE. The CDR3 loop spans 16 amino acids. In nucleotides, the CDR3 is TGTGCCAGCAGCACCTGGGGAGCGGACTACACAGATACGCAGTATTTT. It is translated as CASSTWGADYTDTQYF.

This chain connects TRBV28 to TRBJ1-1, with 9 bases fitting TRBD1. Germline lookup yields CDR1 MDHEN and CDR2 SYDVKM. There are 16 residues in the CDR3. The V gene end was trimmed by 7 bases and the J gene end by 0 bases; junction bases not matched to a gene: 9. CDR3 loop: CASTEDRGVLNTEAFF. The CDR3 DNA reads as TGTGCCAGCACCGAGGACAGGGGCGTTTTGAACACTGAAGCTTTCTTT.

This chain joins TRBV19 and TRBJ1-2, with no clear D. The length of the CDR3 is 18 residues. The V gene lost 1 base and the J gene lost 0 bases, with 18 bases spanning the gap. Germline V CDR1 and CDR2: LNHDA, SQIVND (reference sequence). The CDR3 reads CASSIVAAASPANYGYTF. The CDR3 DNA follows: TGTGCCAGTAGTATAGTAGCAGCGGCCAGCCCGGCTAACTATGGCTACACCTTC.

Here the CDR3 DNA reads TGTGCCTGGACCCTTCGGGGGAGCAATCAGCCCCAGCATTTT. As protein: CAWTLRGSNQPQHF. The V and J genes are TRBV30 and TRBJ1-5, with D perhaps matching TRBD1 (5 bases). The V end was cut by 4 bases, the J end by 1 base, with 11 bases between. Looked up from germline, CDR1 is GTSNPN and CDR2 is SVGIG (reference sequence). This CDR3 has 14 residues.

The rearrangement uses TRBV6-5 and TRBJ1-2; unclear D gene. Trimming removed 7 bases from V and 5 bases from J, with 14 bases in between. CDR1 is MNHEY and CDR2 is SVGAGI in the germline V gene. The CDR3 length is 13 residues. The CDR3 DNA sequence: TGTGCCAGCATGGCCAGAGGATGGTATGGCTACACCTTC. It encodes CASMARGWYGYTF.